The rows below give T cell receptor beta chains drawn from one sample of a study of OX40 agonist ivuxolimab in advanced cancers. The assay was immunoSEQ multiplex PCR, and TCRdb's table has in-frame clones only and misses some. The profile shows tens of thousands of clones, roughly 83% of them singletons. The sample consisted of CD4+ or CD8+ T cells sorted from blood, taken in a trial of the OX40 agonist ivuxolimab. The receptors shown here come from an adult with an advanced solid tumor such as melanoma, head and neck, liver or kidney cancer. Both conserved end residues are part of each CDR3. The order of the fields is J gene, clone size, D gene, V gene, CDR3 DNA, CDR3 protein. The D gene is left open where the match is weak. Clone sizes are given selectively: once, few, many, or a class where the clone is expanded.

J: TRBJ2-7; size: -; D: TRBD2; V: TRBV7-8; DNA: TGTGCCAGCAGCTTAGTACTAGCGGCCCGATACGAGCAGTACTTC; CDR3: CASSLVLAARYEQYF
J: TRBJ2-1; size: -; D: TRBD2; V: TRBV28; DNA: TGTGCCAGCAGTTTGACCGCGGGAGGGTGGGGCAATGAGCAGTTCTTC; CDR3: CASSLTAGGWGNEQFF
J: TRBJ2-7; size: -; D: -; V: TRBV19; DNA: TGTGCCAGTAGTATAACAGGGAGTTCGGACGAGCAGTACTTC; CDR3: CASSITGSSDEQYF
J: TRBJ2-7; size: -; D: TRBD2; V: TRBV14; DNA: TGTGCCAGCAGTCAACGATTTACTAGCGGGAGCTACGAGCAGTACTTC; CDR3: CASSQRFTSGSYEQYF
J: TRBJ2-7; size: -; D: -; V: TRBV29-1; DNA: TGCAGCGTAGGAGGGTACGAGCAGTACTTC; CDR3: CSVGGYEQYF
J: TRBJ2-1; size: -; D: -; V: TRBV9; DNA: TGTGCCAGCAGCCCCTCCCGGACACACGGCCAGTTCTTC; CDR3: CASSPSRTHGQFF
J: TRBJ1-1; size: -; D: -; V: TRBV5-1; DNA: TGCGCCAGCAGCTTGTCACAGGGTGTCACTGAAGCTTTCTTT; CDR3: CASSLSQGVTEAFF
J: TRBJ2-4; size: -; D: -; V: TRBV5-6; DNA: TGTGCCAGCAGCTTTACAAAGTCCTACAAAAACATTCAGTACTTC; CDR3: CASSFTKSYKNIQYF
J: TRBJ2-1; size: -; D: -; V: TRBV30; DNA: TGTGCCTGGACTTGGGCTAGCTCCTACAATGAGCAGTTCTTC; CDR3: CAWTWASSYNEQFF
J: TRBJ2-1; size: -; D: TRBD1; V: TRBV30; DNA: TGTGCCTGGGATCCCGGGACAGGGTTCTACAGGGAGCAGTTCTTC; CDR3: CAWDPGTGFYREQFF
J: TRBJ2-5; size: -; D: TRBD2; V: TRBV4-1; DNA: TGCGCCAGCAGCCTAAGACTAGCGGGAGAGTTCGAGACCCAGTACTTC; CDR3: CASSLRLAGEFETQYF
J: TRBJ1-5; size: once; D: -; V: TRBV28; DNA: TGTGCCAGCAGTTTCTTTTATAGCAATCAGCCCCAGCATTTT; CDR3: CASSFFYSNQPQHF
J: TRBJ2-5; size: once; D: -; V: TRBV5-8; DNA: TGTGCCAGCAGCTTGGGACAGTCCTTTGGGGAGACCCAGTACTTC; CDR3: CASSLGQSFGETQYF
J: TRBJ2-7; size: -; D: TRBD1; V: TRBV28; DNA: TGTGCCAGCAGCCCCGGGACAGGTGACTTCTACGAGCAGTACTTC; CDR3: CASSPGTGDFYEQYF
J: TRBJ1-2; size: -; D: -; V: TRBV6-1; DNA: TGTGCCTGCCAACCAGGGTACTATGGCTACACCTTC; CDR3: CACQPGYYGYTF
J: TRBJ2-2; size: -; D: TRBD2; V: TRBV6-5; DNA: TGTGCCAGCAGCGCCGGGACTAGCACCACCGGGGAGCTGTTTTTT; CDR3: CASSAGTSTTGELFF
J: TRBJ2-1; size: -; D: -; V: TRBV5-1; DNA: TGCGCCAGCAGCTTGAACCTTAGGTTTTCCTACAATGAGCAGTTCTTC; CDR3: CASSLNLRFSYNEQFF
J: TRBJ2-1; size: once; D: TRBD2; V: TRBV4-2; DNA: TGTGCCAGCAGCCAGACAAGATTAAGGACTAGCGGGACCGAGCAGTTCTTC; CDR3: CASSQTRLRTSGTEQFF
J: TRBJ2-4; size: -; D: TRBD1; V: TRBV9; DNA: TGTGCCAGCAGCGCGACAGGGACCTTCAACATTCAGTACTTC; CDR3: CASSATGTFNIQYF
J: TRBJ2-7; size: once; D: TRBD1; V: TRBV5-1; DNA: TGCGCCAGCAGCTTGGCCGGGACAGGGAAAGACGAGCAGTACTTC; CDR3: CASSLAGTGKDEQYF
J: TRBJ1-1; size: -; D: -; V: TRBV2; DNA: TGTGCCAGCAGTGAATCCCAGGGCCTGAACACTGAAGCTTTCTTT; CDR3: CASSESQGLNTEAFF
J: TRBJ2-1; size: -; D: -; V: TRBV13; DNA: TGTGCCAGCAGCTCGAGGGGCTACAATGAGCAGTTCTTC; CDR3: CASSSRGYNEQFF
J: TRBJ2-1; size: medium-sized; D: TRBD2; V: TRBV7-6; DNA: TGTGCCAGCAGCTTCTCTAGCGGGAGCAATGAGCAGTTCTTC; CDR3: CASSFSSGSNEQFF
J: TRBJ2-5; size: -; D: TRBD2; V: TRBV2; DNA: TGTGCCAGCAGTGAAGGTAGCGGGGGACGGGAGACCCAGTACTTC; CDR3: CASSEGSGGRETQYF
J: TRBJ1-4; size: -; D: -; V: TRBV4-1; DNA: TGCGCCAGCAGCCAATTGGGCAGGGGCGATGAAAAACTGTTTTTT; CDR3: CASSQLGRGDEKLFF
J: TRBJ1-5; size: -; D: -; V: TRBV4-1; DNA: TGCGCCAGCAGCCAAGATAATAGCAATCAGCCCCAGCATTTT; CDR3: CASSQDNSNQPQHF
J: TRBJ2-7; size: -; D: TRBD1; V: TRBV2; DNA: TGTGCCAGCAGTCATACAGGGGTAGACGAGCAGTACTTC; CDR3: CASSHTGVDEQYF
J: TRBJ2-1; size: once; D: -; V: TRBV27; DNA: TGTGCCAGCAGTTTTGGAGCCTACAATGAGCAGTTCTTC; CDR3: CASSFGAYNEQFF
J: TRBJ2-7; size: once; D: -; V: TRBV6-1; DNA: TGTGCCAGCAGTGAAGTTGGCAGGGAGTACGAGCAGTACTTC; CDR3: CASSEVGREYEQYF
J: TRBJ2-5; size: few; D: -; V: TRBV28; DNA: TGTGCCAGCAGTTTCGGGGTATTGGGGCAAGAGACCCAGTACTTC; CDR3: CASSFGVLGQETQYF
J: TRBJ2-1; size: -; D: -; V: TRBV10-2; DNA: TGCGCCAGCAGCTTCCCTTGGGCTAGCGACACCCCAAGCTCCTACAATGAGCAGTTCTTC; CDR3: CASSFPWASDTPSSYNEQFF
J: TRBJ2-7; size: -; D: TRBD1; V: TRBV7-2; DNA: TGTGCCAGCAGCACGAGGGACAGAGGTCGCGAGCAGTACTTC; CDR3: CASSTRDRGREQYF
J: TRBJ2-1; size: few; D: TRBD1; V: TRBV28; DNA: TGTGCCAGCAGTTTAGGCCTCAACAGGGGTAGGGACAATGAGCAGTTCTTC; CDR3: CASSLGLNRGRDNEQFF
J: TRBJ1-1; size: -; D: TRBD1; V: TRBV27; DNA: TGTGCCAGCAGTTTCCCGACAGGGTTCAAGTTGAACACTGAAGCTTTCTTT; CDR3: CASSFPTGFKLNTEAFF
J: TRBJ1-1; size: -; D: -; V: TRBV6-5; DNA: TGTGCCAGCAGTGCAGGGCGGACTGAAGCTTTCTTT; CDR3: CASSAGRTEAFF
J: TRBJ2-1; size: few; D: TRBD1; V: TRBV19; DNA: TGTGCCAGTAGTATCGGCCTAGCAGGGGGCTATGAGCAGTTCTTC; CDR3: CASSIGLAGGYEQFF
J: TRBJ2-1; size: -; D: -; V: TRBV7-6; DNA: TGTGCCAGCAGCTTAGACGGGAGCGGCTACAATGAGCAGTTCTTC; CDR3: CASSLDGSGYNEQFF
J: TRBJ2-5; size: once; D: -; V: TRBV5-1; DNA: TGCGCCAGCAGCTTGCTAGAGACCCAGTACTTC; CDR3: CASSLLETQYF
J: TRBJ1-1; size: -; D: -; V: TRBV5-5; DNA: TGTGCCAGCAGCTTACTTACAGGGAACACTGAAGCTTTCTTT; CDR3: CASSLLTGNTEAFF